What follows are 32 T cell receptor beta chains derived from one specimen sequenced in a study of T cells in localized non-small cell lung cancer. Assay used: immunoSEQ multiplex PCR; TCRdb lists only in-frame clones, some missing. In the table there are roughly 9,600 clones, 80% to 95% of which are singletons. The input for sequencing was peripheral blood, taken before any cancer treatment. The source is a male donor older than 55 with stage III squamous cell lung carcinoma.

This sequence joins TRBV9 and TRBJ2-5; 11 nucleotides line up with TRBD2. V was clipped by 0 bases and J by 5 bases; unmatched bases: 3. The CDR3 length is 15 residues. CDR1 is SGDLS, CDR2 YYNGEE, per germline. The CDR3 is CASSVGLAGTETQYF. The CDR3 bases are TGTGCCAGCAGCGTAGGACTAGCGGGGACGGAGACCCAGTACTTC.

The rearrangement uses TRBV4-1 and TRBJ1-3; a possible D gene is TRBD1 (5 bases). This CDR3 has 16 residues. The V gene lost 1 base and the J gene lost 1 base, with 11 bases spanning the gap. Germline V CDR1 and CDR2: MGHRA, YSYEKL. The CDR3 nucleotides read TGCGCCAGCAGCCAAGTTTGGAGGGGATCTGGAAACACCATATATTTT. Translation gives CASSQVWRGSGNTIYF.

J is TRBJ1-2 and V is TRBV10-3; possible D gene TRBD1, 6 bases. The V gene's germline CDR1 is ENHRY and CDR2 SYGVKD. The CDR3 is made up of 17 amino acids. V was clipped by 1 base and J by 5 bases, with 20 bases between them. CDR3 loop: CAISEFGQYRGTYGYTF. CDR3 in DNA: TGTGCCATCAGTGAGTTTGGACAGTACCGCGGAACTTATGGCTACACCTTC.

The chain is built from TRBV27 and TRBJ1-6, with 9 bases fitting TRBD1. CDR3 length: 17 amino acids. Germline lookup yields CDR1 MNHEY and CDR2 SMNVEV (reference sequence). Trimming took 2 bases from V and 7 from J; bases not matched to a gene: 9. The CDR3 nucleotides are TGTGCCAGCAGTTTACATAGACAGGGGGTAAAAAATTCACCCCTCCACTTT. This translates into CASSLHRQGVKNSPLHF.

The rearrangement links TRBV7-3 to TRBJ2-1; TRBD2 matches 14 bases. V lost 5 bases and J lost 9; bases outside the gene matches: 6. This CDR3 is built from 15 residues. Germline V gene data show CDR1 as SGHTA and CDR2 as FQGTGA. The CDR3: CASSRLAGGQVEQFF. The CDR3 DNA reads TGTGCCAGCAGCCGACTAGCGGGGGGGCAGGTTGAGCAGTTCTTC.

The J gene is TRBJ2-3, the V gene TRBV4-1; 8 nucleotides line up with TRBD2. The CDR3 runs to 17 residues. V gave up 0 bases and J gave up 2 bases; unmatched junction bases: 7. In germline, CDR1 is MGHRA, CDR2 YSYEKL. CDR3 residues: CASSQEAGGGDTDTQYF. For the CDR3, the DNA is TGCGCCAGCAGCCAAGAAGCCGGGGGGGGAGACACAGATACGCAGTATTTT.

CDR3 region: CASSASVGTGRTGELFF. The CDR3 bases are TGTGCCAGCAGCGCATCAGTCGGGACGGGCCGAACCGGGGAGCTGTTTTTT. The rearrangement joins TRBV9 to TRBJ2-2; TRBD1 or TRBD2 may be the D gene (5 bases each). Germline CDR1 SGDLS, CDR2 YYNGEE. CDR3 size: 17 residues. The germline V and J ends were trimmed by 3 bases and 5 bases, with 20 bases remaining between them.

DNA of the CDR3: TGTGCCAGCAGCCCGTTTAACACTGAAGCTTTCTTT. Its protein product is CASSPFNTEAFF. The chain has TRBV7-9 and TRBJ1-1; D remains unclear. Trimming took 5 bases from V and 2 from J, leaving 6 bases between them. The CDR3 extends over 12 amino acids. Germline values: CDR1 SEHNR, CDR2 FQNEAQ (reference sequence). Looking up the rest from reference TRBV7-9 and TRBJ1-1 gives the full variable domain: DTGVSQNPRHKITKRGQNVTFRCDPISEHNRLYWYRQTLGQGPEFLTYFQNEAQLEKSRLLSDRFSAERPKGSFSTLEIQRTEQGDSAMYLCASSPFNTEAFFGQGTRLTVV.

This chain uses TRBV6-4 with TRBJ2-1; TRBD2 matches 7 bases. The germline V gene encodes CDR1 MRHNA and CDR2 SNTAGT. The length of the CDR3 is 13 residues. The V gene end was trimmed by 4 bases and the J gene end by 10 bases; junction bases not matched to a gene: 7. Here the CDR3 DNA reads TGTGCCAGCAGTGTGCTTTCTAGCGGAGAGCAGTTCTTC. The encoded protein is CASSVLSSGEQFF.

The V gene is TRBV2, the J gene TRBJ2-7; D unresolved. The V and J ends lost 4 bases and 6 bases respectively, with 13 bases between them. Per the germline V gene, CDR1 is SNHLY and CDR2 is FYNNEI. The CDR3 extends over 13 amino acids. The CDR3 DNA follows: TGTGCCAGCAGTGTTCAACATGGCTCCGAGCAGTACTTC. This gives the protein CASSVQHGSEQYF.

The V gene is TRBV7-2, the J gene TRBJ2-3; 9 bases agree with TRBD1. Trimming cost V 5 bases and J 0 bases; bases outside gene matches: 3. The CDR3 has 15 residues. Germline V CDR1 and CDR2: SGHTA, FQGNSA. Written as DNA, the CDR3 is TGTGCCAGCAGCCGGGACAGGGCCAGCACAGATACGCAGTATTTT. It codes for CASSRDRASTDTQYF.

The chain uses TRBV6-1 and TRBJ1-5; no clear D. V was cut by 6 bases and J by 0 bases, with 3 bases left in between. Germline-derived CDR1 and CDR2 are MNHNS and SASEGT. This CDR3 region has 12 residues. CDR3: CASRDSNQPQHF. The CDR3 coding sequence is TGTGCCAGCAGGGATAGCAATCAGCCCCAGCATTTT.

The rearrangement links TRBV19 to TRBJ2-2; 10 bases line up with TRBD1. This CDR3 is 17 amino acids long. V shed 5 bases, J shed 4 bases, and the junction held 10 bases outside the gene matches. Germline values: CDR1 LNHDA, CDR2 SQIVND (reference sequence). CDR3 bases: TGTGCCAGTAGTGATATGGGACGACAGGGGGCCACCGGGGAGCTGTTTTTT. It encodes CASSDMGRQGATGELFF.

The rearrangement uses TRBV7-3 and TRBJ1-3, with D possibly being TRBD1 (5 bases). The CDR3 totals 22 residues. V was shortened by 2 bases and J by 0 bases, with 29 bases between the two germline ends. The germline gives CDR1 SGHTA, CDR2 FQGTGA. Written as DNA, the CDR3 is TGTGCCAGCAGCTTAGAGGCAGGGTGTCTTTTAGTTTTTGGGGGCTCTGGAAACACCATATATTTT. It specifies CASSLEAGCLLVFGGSGNTIYF.

This chain joins TRBV11-1 and TRBJ2-5; D is undetermined. There are 13 residues in the CDR3. Trimming pared 3 bases from V and 4 bases from J, leaving 9 bases between. CDR1 is SGHAT, CDR2 FQDESV, per germline (reference sequence). In nucleotides, the CDR3 is TGTGCCAGCAGCTTCCCGGGCGGAGAGACCCAGTACTTC. Translation gives CASSFPGGETQYF.

The chain employs TRBV18 and TRBJ1-1; D not resolved. This CDR3 is 15 amino acids long. Germline V lookup: CDR1 KGHSH, CDR2 LQKENI. Trimming removed 0 bases from V and 0 bases from J, with 8 bases in between. CDR3 sequence reads: CASSPPRALNTEAFF. Written as DNA, the CDR3 is TGTGCCAGCTCACCACCTCGGGCCCTGAACACTGAAGCTTTCTTT.

The gene calls are TRBV28 and TRBJ2-5, with 9 bases fitting TRBD1. This CDR3 is 14 amino acids long. Germline CDR1 reads MDHEN; CDR2 reads SYDVKM. Losses at the gene ends were 5 bases for V and 5 bases for J; bases not matched to a gene: 6. The chain's CDR3 is CASSHGQGSETQYF. In nucleotides, the CDR3 is TGTGCCAGCAGTCATGGACAGGGGAGCGAGACCCAGTACTTC.

This chain uses TRBV21-1 with TRBJ1-3. TRBV21-1 is tagged as a pseudogene. The CDR3 contains 18 residues. Written as DNA, the CDR3 is TGTGCCAGCAGCAAAGGACGTCGGGTGAAAAGCTCTGGAAACACCATATATTTT. Protein: CASSKGRRVKSSGNTIYF.

The table lists this clone with a count of one. The chain links TRBV28 to TRBJ2-1; D is uncertain. CDR1 and CDR2 (germline): MDHEN, SYDVKM. CDR3 length equals 12 residues. V was cut by 5 bases and J by 8 bases, with 10 bases left in between. In DNA, the CDR3 is TGTGCCAGCAGTGTGATAGGCGATGAGCAGTTCTTC. Its translation: CASSVIGDEQFF.

V gene TRBV5-1 combines with J gene TRBJ2-5; no clear D gene. Germline CDR1 reads SGHRS; CDR2 reads YFSETQ. Trimming took off 0 bases at V and 1 base at J, with 4 bases between the two ends. There are 13 residues in the CDR3. Here the CDR3 DNA reads TGCGCCAGCAGCTTGGCATTCCAAGAGACCCAGTACTTC. Translation gives CASSLAFQETQYF.

This chain joins TRBV11-1 and TRBJ2-1; perhaps TRBD1 as D (6 bases). Germline values: CDR1 SGHAT, CDR2 FQDESV (reference sequence). This CDR3 has 15 residues. Trimming removed 5 bases from V and 5 bases from J, with 16 bases in between. The CDR3 region is CASSPRGTRNNEQFF. DNA of the CDR3: TGTGCCAGCAGCCCCCGTGGGACAAGAAACAATGAGCAGTTCTTC.

The CDR3 DNA sequence: TGTGCCACCAGCCGCGGGGAGGACACCATATATTTT. Translated, it gives CATSRGEDTIYF. The chain has TRBV19 and TRBJ1-3; D is unclear. This CDR3 has 12 amino acids. In germline, CDR1 is LNHDA, CDR2 SQIVND (reference sequence). V lost 10 bases to trimming and J lost 8 bases, with 15 bases between them.

This chain links TRBV27 with TRBJ1-2; a possible D gene is TRBD1 (6 bases). From germline, CDR1 is MNHEY and CDR2 SMNVEV (reference sequence). CDR3 length: 11 amino acids. Trimming pared 5 bases from V and 10 bases from J, leaving 11 bases between. CDR3 sequence (DNA): TGTGCCAGCAGTCGAGGGGGGGACTACACCTTC. Translating it yields CASSRGGDYTF.

The V call is TRBV6-4, the J call TRBJ1-4, with D unresolved. The V end lost 9 bases, the J end lost 3 bases, and 11 bases lay between the germline ends. CDR1 is MRHNA, CDR2 SNTAGT, per germline. This CDR3 comprises 13 residues. The CDR3 DNA reads as TGTGCCAGTTCAACGCTCCCTAATGAAAAACTGTTTTTT. This encodes CASSTLPNEKLFF.

The V gene is TRBV5-6, the J gene TRBJ1-3; unclear D gene. This CDR3 comprises 15 residues. Germline V CDR1 and CDR2: SGHDT, YYEEEE. Trimming cost V 2 bases and J 6 bases, with 15 bases left between them. CDR3 region: CASSLSGPGVNTIYF. The CDR3 DNA sequence: TGTGCCAGCAGCTTAAGCGGGCCAGGAGTAAACACCATATATTTT.

The rearrangement joins TRBV7-9 to TRBJ1-3; D may be TRBD1 (5 bases). V lost 5 bases and J lost 7, with 18 bases in between. Per germline, CDR1 SEHNR and CDR2 FQNEAQ (reference sequence). The length of the CDR3 is 15 residues. CDR3 in amino acids: CASSPKLRVGNTIYF. The CDR3 region has the DNA TGTGCCAGCAGCCCTAAACTCAGGGTTGGGAACACCATATATTTT. The full variable domain, its missing parts supplied by reference TRBV7-9 and TRBJ1-3, is DTGVSQNPRHKITKRGQNVTFRCDPISEHNRLYWYRQTLGQGPEFLTYFQNEAQLEKSRLLSDRFSAERPKGSFSTLEIQRTEQGDSAMYLCASSPKLRVGNTIYFGEGSWLTVV.

This chain uses TRBV27 with TRBJ1-2; maybe TRBD1 (5 bases). CDR3 length: 16 amino acids. V was shortened by 6 bases and J by 8 bases, with 25 bases between the two germline ends. From germline, CDR1 is MNHEY and CDR2 SMNVEV (reference sequence). This CDR3 reads CASRGGWGKELSGYTF. The CDR3 DNA reads TGTGCCAGCAGGGGGGGATGGGGGAAAGAGCTTTCGGGCTACACCTTC.

The V and J genes are TRBV15 and TRBJ1-6; no clear D. V dropped 0 bases and J dropped 0 bases, with 12 bases sitting between them. Germline CDR1 reads LNHNV; CDR2 reads YYDKDF (reference sequence). The CDR3 loop spans 18 amino acids. Here the CDR3 DNA reads TGTGCCACCAGCAGAGAGGGCGGAAGGAGCTCCTATAATTCACCCCTCCACTTT. Its protein product is CATSREGGRSSYNSPLHF.

The CDR3 loop is CASSLTGETQYF. DNA for the CDR3: TGCGCCAGCAGCTTGACCGGGGAGACCCAGTACTTC. The V and J genes are TRBV5-1 and TRBJ2-5; unclear D gene. This CDR3 comprises 12 residues. In germline, CDR1 is SGHRS, CDR2 YFSETQ. Trimming pared 1 base from V and 5 bases from J, leaving 6 bases between.

The CDR3: CASRLAREKSTEAFF. CDR3 DNA sequence: TGTGCCAGCCGGCTGGCCAGGGAAAAGAGCACTGAAGCTTTCTTT. The chain combines TRBV2 with TRBJ1-1; weak D call: TRBD1 (5 bases). This CDR3 region has 15 residues. With 8 bases removed from V and 4 bases from J, the gap between germline ends came to 20 bases. Per germline, CDR1 SNHLY and CDR2 FYNNEI.

The chain couples TRBV11-2 to TRBJ1-4; D is undetermined. The CDR3 extends over 12 amino acids. Per germline, CDR1 SGHAT and CDR2 FQNNGV. V gave up 5 bases and J gave up 8 bases, with 9 bases separating them. In DNA form, the CDR3 reads TGTGCCAGCAGCCCTAACAACGAAAAACTGTTTTTT. Protein sequence: CASSPNNEKLFF.

This chain connects TRBV18 to TRBJ1-1; 8 bases are a match to TRBD1. The length of the CDR3 is 14 residues. The trim removed 4 bases at V and 1 base at J, leaving 2 bases unmatched. Germline V gene data show CDR1 as KGHSH and CDR2 as LQKENI. This CDR3 reads CASSRDRKNTEAFF. The DNA for the CDR3 is TGTGCCAGCTCACGGGACAGGAAGAACACTGAAGCTTTCTTT.